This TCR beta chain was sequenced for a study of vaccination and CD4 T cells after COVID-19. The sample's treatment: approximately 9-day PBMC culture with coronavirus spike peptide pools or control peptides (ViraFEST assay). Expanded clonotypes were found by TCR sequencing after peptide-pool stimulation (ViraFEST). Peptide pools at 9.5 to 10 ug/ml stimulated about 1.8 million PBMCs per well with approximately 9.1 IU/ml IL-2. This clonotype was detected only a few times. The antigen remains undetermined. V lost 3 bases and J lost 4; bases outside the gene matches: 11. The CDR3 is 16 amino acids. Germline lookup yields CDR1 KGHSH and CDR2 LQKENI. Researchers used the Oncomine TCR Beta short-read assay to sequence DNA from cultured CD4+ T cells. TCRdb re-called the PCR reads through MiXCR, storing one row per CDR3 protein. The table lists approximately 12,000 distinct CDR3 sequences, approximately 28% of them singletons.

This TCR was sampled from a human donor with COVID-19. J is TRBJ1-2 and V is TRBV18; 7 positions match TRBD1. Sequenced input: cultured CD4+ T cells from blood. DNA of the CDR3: TGTGCCAGCTCACCCCTAGAAACGACAGGGTCCTATGGCTACACCTTC. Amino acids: CASSPLETTGSYGYTF.